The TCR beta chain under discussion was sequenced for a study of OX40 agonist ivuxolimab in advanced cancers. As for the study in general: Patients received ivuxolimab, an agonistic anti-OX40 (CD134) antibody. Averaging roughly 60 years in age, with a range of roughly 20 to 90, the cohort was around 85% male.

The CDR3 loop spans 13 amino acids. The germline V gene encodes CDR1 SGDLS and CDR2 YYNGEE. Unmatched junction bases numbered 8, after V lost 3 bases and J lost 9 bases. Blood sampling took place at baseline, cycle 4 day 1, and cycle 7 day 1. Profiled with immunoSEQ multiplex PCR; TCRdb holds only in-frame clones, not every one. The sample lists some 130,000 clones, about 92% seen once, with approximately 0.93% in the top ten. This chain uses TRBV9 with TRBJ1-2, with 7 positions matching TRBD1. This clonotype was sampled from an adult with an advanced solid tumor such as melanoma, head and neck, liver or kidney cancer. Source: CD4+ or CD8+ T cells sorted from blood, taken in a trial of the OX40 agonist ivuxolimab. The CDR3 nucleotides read TGTGCCAGCAGCGCCAGACAGGGCTTGCGCTACACCTTC. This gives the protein CASSARQGLRYTF.